This T cell receptor beta chain was identified in a study of siplizumab effects on memory and regulatory T cells (dated by TCRdb to the late 2010s). Study-wide context: The study looked at the effect of siplizumab, an anti-CD2 antibody, on alloreactive T-cell subsets in allogeneic mixed lymphocyte reactions made from human PBMCs. Study-wide findings and limitations: Unstimulated naive T cells appeared more diverse than memory T cells, and naive cells seemed to contribute substantially to the alloresponse. The cumulative frequency of alloreactive sequences that could be traced back to unstimulated CD4+ memory T cells was significantly reduced by siplizumab. Sequences below about 10^-5 frequency were poorly captured, so only a minor fraction of alloreactive clones could be mapped to unstimulated subsets. About 80-96% of proliferating CD4+ or CD8+ clones could not be given a naive or memory phenotype. The suppressive function of proliferating Tregs from siplizumab cultures was not functionally confirmed. In reactions with siplizumab, an average of about 62% of mappable alloreactive CD4+ clones were Treg-derived, compared with roughly 26% in control reactions.

The library was generated by the immunoSEQ multiplex PCR assay. Each sample had some 94,000 TCR templates assayed by the deep sequencing platform. Genomic DNA extracted from sorted T cells was used for TCRbeta CDR3 sequencing. Per the original workflow: The R programming language was used for clonal analysis of TCRbeta CDR3 data. Alloreactive CD4+ and CD8+ clones were defined by comparing unstimulated samples with post-reaction CFSE-low samples. Regulatory or non-regulatory origin was assigned to alloreactive CD4+ clones by matching of sequences to sorted unstimulated Treg and non-Treg repertoires. This immuneACCESS table, as held by TCRdb, lists in-frame sequences with V and J called but not all clones. Of the missing ones, under half trace to an unresolved V gene in checked studies; the others have no known cause. Clonal size and the V and J genes are those of that table, whereas D and trimming came from the DNA. This sample comprises about 56,000 clones, just over 95% of them detected only once. Around 0.99% of the sample belongs to the ten largest clones.

Unstimulated CD4+ memory cells were also sequenced in three donor pairs, together with CD4+ naive, CD8+ TEMRA, CD8+ naive and CD8+ effector memory subsets. Sorted unstimulated T cells and proliferating T cells recovered from mixed lymphocyte reactions underwent TCRbeta CDR3 sequencing. Fresh whole blood from some eleven HLA-typed healthy donors was used to isolate PBMCs. A word on this clone: The target of this receptor is not known. Base qualities are missing; no much larger clone stands one base away.

Including the terminal cysteine and phenylalanine, the CDR3 comprises 15 residues. Just the 45-base CDR3 DNA is kept, in frame starting at base 1. Taken from the germline V gene, the CDR1 and CDR2 loops are SGHTS and YDEGEE. Clipping removes 4 bases from V and 6 bases from J, with 8 as the unmatched junction base count. Sequenced input: naive CD8+ T cells sorted from blood. Reading the label with the study, this specimen's cell subset or site is: unstimulated naive T cells. The clonotype originates from a human donor in good health. The chain was built from TRBV5-8 and TRBJ2-7, and 12 bases in between align with TRBD1. CDR3 loop: CASSLGQGASPEQYF. Read as DNA, the sequence is TGTGCCAGCAGCCTGGGACAGGGGGCTTCCCCCGAGCAGTACTTC. This CDR3, with the reference TRBV5-8 and TRBJ2-7 proteins standing in past its ends, gives the full variable domain EAGVTQSPTHLIKTRGQQATLRCSPISGHTSVYWYQQALGLGLQFLLWYDEGEERNRGNFPPRFSGRQFPNYSSELNVNALELEDSALYLCASSLGQGASPEQYFGPGTRLTVT.